This TCR beta chain was obtained from a study of OX40 agonist ivuxolimab in advanced cancers. A word on this clone: Its cognate antigen is unknown.

The protocol was immunoSEQ multiplex PCR, while the TCRdb copy is restricted to in-frame clones and leaves out a portion. In the table there are about 84,000 clones, over 85% of which are singletons. Regarding the study as a whole: The study observed clonal expansion of CD4+ and CD8+ blood T cells by week 6 at 0.1 to 3.0 mg/kg. Still undetermined is the antigen specificity of the expanded peripheral T cells. In the 0.1-3.0 mg/kg groups, partial responders showed among the lowest expansion. The authors also found low normalized T-cell clonal expansion in some nonresponders.

Sequenced here: CD4+ or CD8+ T cells sorted from blood, sampled in a trial of the OX40 agonist ivuxolimab. The clonotype comes from an adult with an advanced solid tumor such as melanoma, head and neck, liver or kidney cancer.

The CDR3 sequence is CASSPGVPNYGYTF. The DNA of the CDR3 is TGCGCCAGCAGTCCAGGGGTCCCTAACTATGGCTACACCTTC. The V call is TRBV23-1, the J call TRBJ1-2; maybe TRBD1 (6 bases). TRBV23-1 is given ORF status, its function remaining uncertain. The CDR3 consists of 14 residues. The germline V and J ends were trimmed by 4 bases and 0 bases, with 9 bases remaining between them.